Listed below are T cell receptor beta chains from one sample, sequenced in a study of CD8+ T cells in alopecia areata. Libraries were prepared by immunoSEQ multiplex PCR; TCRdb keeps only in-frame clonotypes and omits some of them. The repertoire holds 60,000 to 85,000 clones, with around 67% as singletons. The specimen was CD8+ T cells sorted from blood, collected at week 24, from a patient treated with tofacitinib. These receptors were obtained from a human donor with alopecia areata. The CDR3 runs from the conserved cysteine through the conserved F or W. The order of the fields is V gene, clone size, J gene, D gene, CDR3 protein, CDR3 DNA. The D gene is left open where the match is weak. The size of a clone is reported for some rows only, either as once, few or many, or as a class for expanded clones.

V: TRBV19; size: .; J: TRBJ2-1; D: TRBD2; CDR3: CASSSIAGSHNEQFF; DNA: TGTGCCAGTAGTAGTATAGCGGGGAGCCACAATGAGCAGTTCTTC
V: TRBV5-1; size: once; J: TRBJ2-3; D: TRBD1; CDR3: CASSLAIDRGPADTQYF; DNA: TGCGCCAGCAGCTTGGCTATCGACAGGGGGCCGGCAGATACGCAGTATTTT
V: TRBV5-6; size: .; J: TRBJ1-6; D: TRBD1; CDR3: CASSPLEGTVGNSPLHF; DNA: TGTGCCAGCAGCCCCCTGGAGGGGACAGTCGGGAATTCACCCCTCCACTTT
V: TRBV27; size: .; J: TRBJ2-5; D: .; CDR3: CASSLSPASGVGETQYF; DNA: TGTGCCAGCAGTTTAAGTCCGGCTAGTGGGGTTGGAGAGACCCAGTACTTC
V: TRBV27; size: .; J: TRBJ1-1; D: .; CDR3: CASSWGANTEAFF; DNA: TGTGCCAGCAGTTGGGGGGCGAACACTGAAGCTTTCTTT
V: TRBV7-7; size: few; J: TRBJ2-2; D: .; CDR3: CASSFGQLNTGELFF; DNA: TGTGCCAGCAGCTTTGGGCAGCTGAACACCGGGGAGCTGTTTTTT
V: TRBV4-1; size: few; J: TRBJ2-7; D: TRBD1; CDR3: CASSQEGGASSYEQYF; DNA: TGCGCCAGCAGCCAAGAAGGGGGCGCATCCTCCTACGAGCAGTACTTC
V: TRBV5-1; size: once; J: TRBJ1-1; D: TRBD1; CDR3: CASSLTTGHSGSPEAFF; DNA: TGCGCCAGCAGCTTGACGACAGGGCACTCGGGTTCACCTGAAGCTTTCTTT
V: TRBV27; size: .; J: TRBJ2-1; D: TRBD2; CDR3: CASITSGAYNEQFF; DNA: TGTGCCAGCATAACTAGCGGGGCCTACAATGAGCAGTTCTTC
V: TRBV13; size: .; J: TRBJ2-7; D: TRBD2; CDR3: CASSLGFGGDREQYF; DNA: TGTGCCAGCAGCTTAGGTTTCGGGGGGGACCGCGAGCAGTACTTC
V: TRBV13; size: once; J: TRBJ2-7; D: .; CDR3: CASSLGRTVSYEQYF; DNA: TGTGCCAGCAGCTTAGGCCGGACAGTGTCCTACGAGCAGTACTTC
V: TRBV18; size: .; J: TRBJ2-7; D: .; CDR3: CASSTSPRLDSRF; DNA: TGTGCCAGCTCAACGAGCCCTAGATTAGACAGTCGCTTC
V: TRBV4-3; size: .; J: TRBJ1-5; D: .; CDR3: CASSQDRAVSNQPQHF; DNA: TGCGCCAGCAGCCAAGACAGGGCGGTAAGCAATCAGCCCCAGCATTTT
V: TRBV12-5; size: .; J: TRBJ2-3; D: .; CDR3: CASGRAPDTQYF; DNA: TGTGCTAGTGGGCGCGCCCCGGATACGCAGTATTTT
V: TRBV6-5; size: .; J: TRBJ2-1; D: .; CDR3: CASRSGVTEQFF; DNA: TGTGCCAGCAGGTCGGGAGTGACTGAGCAGTTCTTC